This is a list of T cell receptor beta chains from one sample in a study of blood T cell repertoires in COVID-19. TCRdb keeps only in-frame clones here, not all; method: immunoSEQ multiplex PCR. The sample lists about 59,000 clones, 91% occurring once. The sequencing sample was made of peripheral blood. The receptors come from a human donor in a cohort sampled during active COVID-19. CDR3s include the opening cysteine and the closing phenylalanine or tryptophan. Each record gives: D gene, V gene, clone size, J gene, CDR3 protein, CDR3 DNA. D genes are given only for firm matches. Some rows mark clone size as missing; the rest say once, few, many or name a class of expanded clone.

TRBD2	TRBV27	NA	TRBJ2-1	CASSPLAGVWVEQFF	TGTGCCAGCAGCCCACTAGCGGGAGTATGGGTTGAGCAGTTCTTC
NA	TRBV4-2	NA	TRBJ1-2	CASSQAGNYGYTF	TGTGCCAGCAGCCAAGCAGGGAACTATGGCTACACCTTC
TRBD1	TRBV18	NA	TRBJ1-3	CASSPPGQVGNTIYF	TGTGCCAGCTCACCCCCGGGACAGGTTGGAAACACCATATATTTT
NA	TRBV29-1	NA	TRBJ2-7	CSVEMNAGRREQYF	TGCAGCGTTGAAATGAATGCAGGGCGCCGCGAGCAGTACTTC
NA	TRBV10-2	many	TRBJ2-1	CASSVTNSNEQFF	TGCGCCAGCAGTGTAACCAACAGCAATGAGCAGTTCTTC
NA	TRBV28	NA	TRBJ2-6	CASSFNRAYAPFSGANVLTF	TGTGCCAGCAGTTTTAACAGGGCCTACGCCCCCTTCTCTGGGGCCAACGTCCTGACTTTC
NA	TRBV9	NA	TRBJ2-1	CASSFGTVDNEQFF	TGTGCCAGCAGCTTTGGGACTGTCGACAATGAGCAGTTCTTC
TRBD1	TRBV7-2	NA	TRBJ1-2	CASSYPPGQATGYTF	TGTGCCAGCAGCTATCCCCCGGGACAGGCTACTGGCTACACCTTC
TRBD2	TRBV7-9	NA	TRBJ2-5	CASSLGGRRVETQYF	TGTGCCAGCAGCTTGGGCGGGAGGAGGGTGGAGACCCAGTACTTC
NA	TRBV6-2/TRBV6-3	NA	TRBJ1-2	CASSRPGGYTF	TGTGCCAGCAGCCGACCGGGAGGCTACACCTTC
NA	TRBV12-5	NA	TRBJ1-3	CASGLTTGPGNTIYF	TGTGCTAGTGGTTTGACGACAGGACCTGGAAACACCATATATTTT
NA	TRBV7-9	NA	TRBJ2-3	CASSPWTGSTDTQYF	TGTGCCAGCAGCCCTTGGACGGGAAGCACAGATACGCAGTATTTT
NA	TRBV5-6	once	TRBJ1-4	CASSLQGGEEKLFF	TGTGCCAGCAGCTTGCAGGGAGGCGAGGAAAAACTGTTTTTT
NA	TRBV19	NA	TRBJ1-3	CASSDRASGNTIYF	TGTGCCAGTAGTGACAGAGCCTCTGGAAACACCATATATTTT
NA	TRBV7-3	once	TRBJ2-2	CASSPKPSNTGELFF	TGTGCCAGCAGCCCCAAGCCCTCGAACACCGGGGAGCTGTTTTTT
NA	TRBV30	NA	TRBJ1-6	CASAFQRGNSPLHF	TGTGCCTCTGCCTTTCAAAGGGGCAATTCACCCCTCCACTTT
NA	TRBV6-5	NA	TRBJ2-2	CASSLLTAAGELFF	TGTGCCAGCAGCTTACTCACAGCTGCCGGGGAGCTGTTTTTT
TRBD1	TRBV5-5	NA	TRBJ2-7	CASKRTGISGPEQYF	TGTGCCAGCAAACGGACAGGTATCTCCGGCCCCGAGCAGTACTTC
TRBD1	TRBV29-1	NA	TRBJ1-1	CSVRQGAVADTEAFF	TGCAGCGTCCGACAGGGGGCGGTCGCGGACACTGAAGCTTTCTTT
NA	TRBV27	NA	TRBJ1-1	CASSLSVGAWTEAFF	TGTGCCAGCAGTTTATCGGTGGGGGCTTGGACTGAAGCTTTCTTT
NA	TRBV7-8	few	TRBJ1-1	CASSSLPEAFF	TGTGCCAGCAGCTCACTACCTGAAGCTTTCTTT
TRBD1	TRBV19	NA	TRBJ2-5	CASSIVGQGEETQYF	TGTGCCAGTAGTATAGTGGGACAGGGAGAAGAGACCCAGTACTTC
NA	TRBV6-5	NA	TRBJ1-1	CASVPPTGIRTEAFF	TGTGCCAGCGTCCCCCCTACCGGGATTCGCACTGAAGCTTTCTTT
NA	TRBV27	NA	TRBJ2-7	CASSPEAGPSYEQYF	TGTGCCAGCAGTCCTGAGGCGGGGCCATCCTACGAGCAGTACTTC
NA	TRBV29-1	NA	TRBJ2-7	CSVVQGLEQYF	TGCAGCGTTGTACAGGGCCTCGAGCAGTACTTC
TRBD2	TRBV7-6	NA	TRBJ2-5	CASSLGLAGGRWQETQYF	TGTGCCAGCAGCTTAGGTCTAGCGGGGGGGCGGTGGCAAGAGACCCAGTACTTC
NA	TRBV4-2	NA	TRBJ1-5	CASSQEGQLNQPQHF	TGTGCCAGCAGCCAAGAGGGCCAGCTCAATCAGCCCCAGCATTTT
NA	TRBV30	NA	TRBJ2-4	CAWSVGADIQYF	TGTGCCTGGAGTGTAGGGGCGGACATTCAGTACTTC